A single sample gave rise to the 17 T cell receptor beta chains below, sequenced in a study of tumor-infiltrating lymphocytes in primary liver carcinoma. With a constant-region primer, TCR beta cDNA was made from approximately 510 ng of total RNA. Slightly modified ARM-PCR served as the procedure for the TCR beta libraries. These libraries came from three rounds of nested multiplex PCR. TRBV1-TRBV30 forward primers and a C-beta reverse primer were used in the first two PCR rounds, which each ran for approximately 10 cycles. One entry per CDR3 protein results from TCRdb running MiXCR on the multiplex PCR reads. The table shows about 99,000 distinct CDR3 sequences, with 69% occurring only once. Investigators took RNA and DNA out together from approximately 22-30 mg of unsorted bulk tissue. The specimen was liver tumor tissue from sampling region 5. Subset meaning: tumor region T5, tumor centre. The receptors derive from a woman aged 55-69 years with primary liver carcinoma and hepatitis B virus infection.

Turning to this clonotype: This sequence may be a read error, since a much larger clone differs from it by one base. Given the absence of the conserved phenylalanine or tryptophan at the CDR3 end, a read error is likely. This chain joins TRBV12-5 and TRBJ2-2; 15 bases align to TRBD2. CDR1 and CDR2 from the germline V gene are LGHNT and FRNRAP. V was pared by 5 bases and J by 5 bases, with 6 bases of the junction left unmatched. This CDR3 has 17 residues. DNA for the CDR3: TGTGCTAGTGGTCCCGGGACTAGCGGGAGGTTGACCGGGGAGCTGTTTTAT. Its translation: CASGPGTSGRLTGELFY.

Turning to this clonotype: A much more abundant neighbour one base away suggests this may be a read error. The chain couples TRBV5-6 to TRBJ2-1; 11 positions agree with TRBD2. The CDR3 is 16 residues long. Germline V gene lookup returns CDR1 SGHDT and CDR2 YYEEEE. CDR3 sequence reads: CASSLGGLAATNERFF. The CDR3 DNA reads TGTGCCAGCAGCTTGGGGGGACTAGCGGCAACCAATGAGCGGTTCTTC.

In regard to this clonotype: The CDR3 ends on some other residue instead of the conserved phenylalanine or tryptophan, so this is likely a read error. The chain joins TRBV11-2 to TRBJ2-1; D call uncertain. The CDR3 covers 13 residues. In germline, CDR1 is SGHAT, CDR2 FQNNGV. The CDR3: CASSLLQSNEQFL. DNA of the CDR3: TGTGCCAGTAGCTTATTGCAGAGCAATGAGCAGTTCCTA.

As concerns this clonotype: The conserved final phenylalanine or tryptophan is absent from the CDR3, which likely points to a read error. This rearrangement joins TRBV5-1 to TRBJ2-1; possible D gene TRBD1, 6 bases. CDR3 length equals 15 residues. Per germline, CDR1 SGHRS and CDR2 YFSETQ. The CDR3 region is CASSLEGEPYKEQFI. As DNA, the CDR3 is TGCGCCAGCAGCTTGGAGGGGGAACCCTACAAAGAGCAGTTCATC.

This clonotype has just a few counts. The CDR3 nucleotides are TGCAGTGCTAGAGATCAGAGGACAGGGGGCTCTGGGGCCAACGTCCTGACTTTC. Translating it yields CSARDQRTGGSGANVLTF. V and J are TRBV20-1 and TRBJ2-6, with 10 bases aligning to TRBD1. CDR3 length: 18 residues. Germline values: CDR1 DFQATT, CDR2 SNEGSKA (reference sequence). Losses at the gene ends were 0 bases for V and 0 bases for J; bases not matched to a gene: 5.

In the case of this clonotype: A much bigger clone sits one base away, suggesting this may be a read error. CDR3 nucleotide sequence: TGTGCCAGAAGCTGCCCACCAGAAGGGACCGACAGACAGAGTGAGCAGTTCTTC. This translates into CARSCPPEGTDRQSEQFF. The chain combines TRBV5-3 with TRBJ2-1; D tentatively reads TRBD1 or TRBD2 (5 bases each). TRBV5-3 falls under the ORF class, with uncertain function. The CDR3 has 18 residues. Between the trimmed V and J ends, which lost 3 bases and 9 bases, there was a span of 28 bases.

The chain carries TRBV5-1 and TRBJ2-1; possibly TRBD1 for D (6 bases). The germline V gene has CDR1 SGHRS and CDR2 YFSETQ. Trimming stripped 7 bases from V and 9 bases from J, with 20 bases between. The CDR3 length is 14 residues. CDR3 amino acids: CASRQDSSNSEQFF. In nucleotides, the CDR3 is TGCGCCAGCCGACAGGACAGTAGTAATAGTGAGCAGTTCTTC.

The chain joins TRBV11-2 to TRBJ2-1; unclear D gene. This CDR3 spans 16 amino acids. Germline CDR1 is SGHAT and CDR2 is FQNNGV. Trimming took off 10 bases at V and 6 bases at J, with 25 bases between the two ends. The CDR3 DNA reads as TGTGCCACCATCCGATTAAACCCCGAGGTTGCCAATGAGCAGTTCTTC. This sequence encodes CATIRLNPEVANEQFF.

This clonotype was recorded a few times. V gene TRBV7-9 combines with J gene TRBJ1-3; no clear D gene. The CDR3 spans 16 residues. CDR1 is SEHNR and CDR2 is FQNEAQ in the germline V gene (reference sequence). Trimming removed 5 bases at V and 4 bases at J, with 18 bases between. This CDR3 is CASSPRAATAGNTIYF. For the CDR3, the DNA is TGTGCCAGCAGCCCGAGGGCCGCAACCGCCGGAAACACCATATATTTT.

For this clonotype: This clone may be a read error of a much larger clone one base away. The rearrangement links TRBV5-1 to TRBJ1-4, with 7 nucleotides matching TRBD1. V was pared by 1 base and J by 7 bases, with 7 bases of the junction left unmatched. The CDR3 length is 15 residues. Germline V gene lookup returns CDR1 SGHRS and CDR2 YFSETQ. CDR3 nucleotide sequence: TGCGCCAGCAGCTTGACGAGACAGGGACGTGAAAAACTGTTTTTT. As protein: CASSLTRQGREKLFF. The whole variable domain, filled in from reference TRBV5-1 and TRBJ1-4, reads KAGVTQTPRYLIKTRGQQVTLSCSPISGHRSVSWYQQTPGQGLQFLFEYFSETQRNKGNFPGRFSGRQFSNSRSEMNVSTLELGDSALYLCASSLTRQGREKLFFGSGTQLSVL.

This clonotype was detected only once. J is TRBJ1-1 and V is TRBV5-4; D gene ambiguous. The CDR3 is made up of 14 amino acids. The V gene lost 3 bases and the J gene lost 1 base, with 10 bases spanning the gap. Germline assignment: CDR1 SGHNT and CDR2 YYREEE (reference sequence). DNA for the CDR3: TGTGCCAGCAGCTCGGAGCTGGCGAACACTGAAGCTTTCTTT. As protein: CASSSELANTEAFF.

For this clonotype: Since a much larger clone is just one base distant, this may be a read error. The chain uses TRBV11-2 and TRBJ2-1; the match to TRBD2 covers 14 bases. Germline V gene lookup returns CDR1 SGHAT and CDR2 FQNNGV. V dropped 5 bases and J dropped 8; count of bases not matched to a gene: 8. The CDR3 is made up of 16 amino acids. CDR3 residues: CASSRLAGGPGDEQFF. CDR3 coding DNA: TGTGCCAGCAGCAGACTAGCGGGAGGGCCGGGGGATGAGCAGTTCTTC.

With regard to this clonotype: An end of the junction differs from the germline gene, which may be a read error. The chain employs TRBV11-2 and TRBJ2-2; D may correspond to TRBD1 or TRBD2 (6 bases each). The CDR3 has 19 amino acids. CDR1 is SGHAT, CDR2 FQNNGV, per germline. CDR3 in DNA: TGTACCAGCAGCCCCCGAGGGGGTAGCGAGAGTATAGCGGCCGGGGAGCTGTTTTTT. Amino acid sequence: CTSSPRGGSESIAAGELFF.

This clonotype was picked up a small number of times. As the CDR3 is not closed by the conserved phenylalanine or tryptophan, this likely results from a read error. The CDR3 here is CASGTGYTGKLFL. The CDR3 DNA follows: TGTGCCAGCGGCACAGGGTACACCGGGAAGCTGTTTCTT. The chain is built from TRBV6-1 and TRBJ2-2; TRBD1 is a possible D gene (6 bases). The length of the CDR3 is 13 residues. Germline V gives CDR1 MNHNS, CDR2 SASEGT.

Turning to this clonotype: This may be a read error: a much more frequent sequence differs by one nucleotide. The chain is built from TRBV6-5 and TRBJ2-2, with 9 bases identical to TRBD2. Germline lookup yields CDR1 MNHEY and CDR2 SVGAGI. The CDR3 runs to 18 residues. CDR3 bases: TGTGCCAGCAATTACTCGCGGGAGGGCCATGTGTACACCGGGGAGCTGTTTTTT. Translation: CASNYSREGHVYTGELFF.

Many counts were recorded for this clonotype. V gene TRBV29-1 combines with J gene TRBJ2-5; 10 bases agree with TRBD2. Trimming took 3 bases from V and 5 from J; bases not matched to a gene: 6. Germline V gene sequence: CDR1 SQVTM, CDR2 ANQGSEA. This CDR3 contains 14 residues. The CDR3 loop reads CSVDLLAGAETQYF. CDR3 DNA: TGCAGCGTTGACCTGCTAGCGGGAGCGGAGACCCAGTACTTC.

With respect to this clonotype: Relative to the germline gene, one junction end is altered; a read error may explain this. V usage is TRBV20-1 and J usage is TRBJ2-7; 8 bases align to TRBD2. CDR3 length: 14 amino acids. CDR1 and CDR2 from the germline V gene are DFQATT and SNEGSKA (reference sequence). CDR3 in amino acids: CSARLAGSSYEQSF. CDR3 sequence (DNA): TGCAGTGCTCGATTAGCGGGATCCTCCTACGAGCAGTCCTTC.